This TCR beta chain was captured in a study of CD8+ T cells in alopecia areata. Samples from alopecia areata patients were lesional scalp punch biopsies and peripheral blood. Sorting from PBMCs produced CD4+ and CD8+ T cells. cDNA prepared by RNA extraction and subsequent reverse transcription served as the template for sequencing. Data came from immunoSEQ multiplex PCR; TCRdb stores just in-frame clones and leaves some out. Here the sample spans around 140,000 clones, roughly 46% being singletons. The origin of this receptor is a human donor with alopecia areata. The sample was CD4+ T cells sorted from blood, taken at week 0.

The CDR3 sequence: CASSLVTGNTEAFF. Here the CDR3 DNA reads TGTGCCAGCAGCTTAGTCACCGGGAACACTGAAGCTTTCTTT. The gene calls are TRBV7-6 and TRBJ1-1; D is undetermined. CDR3 length: 14 amino acids. Germline loops: CDR1 SGHVS, CDR2 FNYEAQ. V was cut by 1 base and J by 1 base, with 7 bases left in between.